Shown below are 22 T cell receptor beta chains from a single sample sequenced in a study of T cell responses to AZD1222 COVID-19 vaccine. The method was immunoSEQ multiplex PCR; TCRdb's version includes in-frame clones alone and lacks a portion of them. The sample records fewer than 95,000 clones, less than 95% being singletons. The sample consisted of peripheral blood, taken 28 days after the second AZD1222 dose. These receptors were collected from an adult who received the AZD1222 COVID-19 vaccine.

V gene TRBV28 combines with J gene TRBJ2-7; D remains unclear. Germline assignment: CDR1 MDHEN and CDR2 SYDVKM. This CDR3 is built from 14 residues. V lost 6 bases and J 2 bases, leaving 14 bases between the germline ends. The CDR3 spells CASSHLTEPYEQYF. The DNA for the CDR3 is TGTGCCAGCAGCCACCTGACTGAACCCTACGAGCAGTACTTC.

This clone was found once. This chain uses TRBV3-1 (or the pseudogene TRBV3-2) with TRBJ2-7; TRBD2 matches at 13 bases. CDR3 size: 23 residues. Per germline, CDR1 LGHDT and CDR2 YNNKEL (reference sequence). Unmatched junction bases numbered 25, after V lost 0 bases and J lost 5 bases. The CDR3 nucleotides read TGTGCCAGCAGCCAAGAGCCCCTGGGAAGCGGTTCACTAGCGGGAGGGCCTTTGAACGAGCAGTACTTC. Translation gives CASSQEPLGSGSLAGGPLNEQYF.

This chain connects TRBV30 to TRBJ2-1; 9 nucleotides match TRBD2. Per germline, CDR1 GTSNPN and CDR2 SVGIG (reference sequence). CDR3 length: 15 residues. Germline trimming cut 2 bases from V and 8 bases from J; bases unmatched to any gene: 10. CDR3 DNA sequence: TGTGCCTGGAGTTCCGGGGCTAGCGGGACGCATGAGCAGTTCTTC. Its translation is CAWSSGASGTHEQFF.

The chain carries TRBV6-1 and TRBJ2-3, with TRBD1 as a possible D gene (5 bases). Per germline, CDR1 MNHNS and CDR2 SASEGT. Trimming left V 0 bases short and J 5 bases short, with 15 bases between. This CDR3 spans 16 amino acids. The CDR3 coding sequence is TGTGCCAGCAGTGAAGCGAGGACCTACCAGGGAGATACGCAGTATTTT. Residues: CASSEARTYQGDTQYF.

The chain joins TRBV5-1 to TRBJ2-3; 11 bases are a match to TRBD2. CDR1 SGHRS and CDR2 YFSETQ come from the germline V gene. This CDR3 contains 16 residues. Trimming cost V 4 bases and J 2 bases; bases outside gene matches: 6. The CDR3 nucleotides read TGCGCCAGCAGCAGCGGGACTAGCGGATACACAGATACGCAGTATTTT. Translated: CASSSGTSGYTDTQYF.

To note about this clone: The sample carries other DNA sequences with the same CDR3. This sequence joins TRBV28 and TRBJ1-5; D is ambiguous. The CDR3 covers 12 residues. CDR1 is MDHEN and CDR2 is SYDVKM in the germline V gene. Trimming took 2 bases from V and 6 from J, leaving 5 bases between them. DNA for the CDR3: TGTGCCAGCAGTTTAAGTGGTCAGCCCCAGCATTTT. It is translated as CASSLSGQPQHF.

The chain has TRBV4-2 and TRBJ2-7; D perhaps matches TRBD1 (5 bases). The CDR3 spans 19 residues. Germline-derived CDR1 and CDR2 are LGHNA and YNFKEQ. V lost 4 bases and J 3 bases, leaving 28 bases between the germline ends. The CDR3 sequence: CASSLEEEVAGSSSYEQYF. The DNA of the CDR3 is TGTGCCAGCAGCCTAGAGGAAGAGGTTGCAGGGTCCTCAAGCTACGAGCAGTACTTC.

This clone was recorded only once. This chain joins TRBV7-2 and TRBJ2-1; the D gene is possibly TRBD2 (5 bases). Between the trimmed V and J ends, which lost 4 bases and 0 bases, there was a span of 13 bases. The CDR3 consists of 16 residues. From germline, CDR1 is SGHTA and CDR2 FQGNSA. The CDR3 region has the DNA TGTGCCAGCAGCTCCCGAACGGGGAGCTCCTACAATGAGCAGTTCTTC. Translation: CASSSRTGSSYNEQFF.

In its sample, this clone was seen once. The J gene is TRBJ2-5, the V gene TRBV5-6, with D possibly matching TRBD1 (6 bases). The V and J ends lost 6 bases and 2 bases respectively, with 17 bases between them. From germline, CDR1 is SGHDT and CDR2 YYEEEE. This CDR3 contains 15 residues. The CDR3 DNA reads as TGTGCCAGCACCTCATTCCCAGGGGCTCAAGAGACCCAGTACTTC. Translated, it gives CASTSFPGAQETQYF.

This rearrangement joins TRBV27 to TRBJ2-7, with 8 bases identical to TRBD2. CDR3 length: 16 residues. V lost 2 bases to trimming and J lost 0 bases; unmatched junction nucleotides: 6. CDR1 is MNHEY, CDR2 SMNVEV, per germline (reference sequence). CDR3 residues: CASSLRAGVNSYEQYF. DNA of the CDR3: TGTGCCAGCAGTTTAAGAGCGGGGGTGAACTCCTACGAGCAGTACTTC.

The V call is TRBV5-1, the J call TRBJ2-3, with TRBD1 matching over 7 bases. The ends lost 2 bases at V and 1 base at J; junction bases unmatched: 1. CDR1 and CDR2 from the germline V gene are SGHRS and YFSETQ. This CDR3 spans 14 amino acids. In DNA form, the CDR3 reads TGCGCCAGCAGCTTAGACAGGGGCACAGATACGCAGTATTTT. It specifies CASSLDRGTDTQYF.

The rearrangement links TRBV6-5 to TRBJ1-4; TRBD1 is a possible D gene (6 bases). The CDR3 consists of 13 residues. Germline V lookup: CDR1 MNHEY, CDR2 SVGAGI. V lost 6 bases and J lost 7, with 12 bases in between. The CDR3: CASRNLRGEKLFF. The CDR3 DNA follows: TGTGCCAGCAGAAACCTCAGGGGTGAAAAACTGTTTTTT.

The chain joins TRBV6-6 to TRBJ2-1; 13 positions agree with TRBD2. The CDR3 is 16 amino acids. The V gene's germline CDR1 is MNHNY and CDR2 SVGAGI (reference sequence). V dropped 7 bases and J dropped 4; count of bases not matched to a gene: 7. In DNA form, the CDR3 reads TGTGCCAGCACCGTGGGACTAGCGGGAAGATACAATGAGCAGTTCTTC. This gives the protein CASTVGLAGRYNEQFF.

The table lists this clone with a count of one. The J gene is TRBJ1-4, the V gene TRBV10-3; the match to TRBD1 covers 7 bases. The V gene's germline CDR1 is ENHRY and CDR2 SYGVKD. CDR3 size: 13 residues. Trimming cost V 8 bases and J 4 bases; bases outside gene matches: 4. This CDR3 reads CAIGDSLNEKLFF. CDR3 coding DNA: TGTGCCATCGGGGACAGTCTTAATGAAAAACTGTTTTTT.

With respect to this clone: This sample includes further DNA sequences coding for the same CDR3. The V call is TRBV3-1 (or the pseudogene TRBV3-2), the J call TRBJ2-7; no clear D. This CDR3 contains 12 residues. Germline values: CDR1 LGHDT, CDR2 YNNKEL (reference sequence). V was clipped by 4 bases and J by 4 bases, with 8 bases between them. The CDR3 DNA reads TGTGCCAGCAGCCGTCCCCCATACGAGCAGTACTTC. Protein sequence: CASSRPPYEQYF.

V usage is TRBV7-6 and J usage is TRBJ2-3; D ambiguous. CDR3 length: 13 residues. The germline V gene has CDR1 SGHVS and CDR2 FNYEAQ. Trimming took off 5 bases at V and 1 base at J, with 7 bases between the two ends. The CDR3 spells CASSAFGTDTQYF. The CDR3 coding sequence is TGTGCCAGCAGCGCCTTTGGCACAGATACGCAGTATTTT.

The chain combines TRBV4-3 with TRBJ2-1; 7 bases are a match to TRBD1. This CDR3 comprises 17 residues. Per germline, CDR1 LGHNA and CDR2 YSLEER. The V and J ends lost 2 bases and 7 bases, in that order; junction bases with no gene match: 14. This CDR3 is CASSQRPTGMGDNEQFF. The CDR3 coding sequence is TGCGCCAGCAGCCAACGACCGACAGGGATGGGGGATAATGAGCAGTTCTTC.

V usage is TRBV28 and J usage is TRBJ2-3, with TRBD2 matching 8 bases. CDR3 length: 15 amino acids. Germline V lookup: CDR1 MDHEN, CDR2 SYDVKM. The V gene end was trimmed by 3 bases and the J gene end by 4 bases; junction bases not matched to a gene: 6. The CDR3 DNA follows: TGTGCCAGCAGTTTTAATCCGGGGGGGGCAGATACGCAGTATTTT. Translating it yields CASSFNPGGADTQYF.

The V gene is TRBV18, the J gene TRBJ2-7, with D perhaps matching TRBD1 (7 bases). Deletions cut 2 bases from V and 5 bases from J, with 22 bases between. The V gene's germline CDR1 is KGHSH and CDR2 LQKENI. The length of the CDR3 is 17 residues. The CDR3 reads CASSPLYRGTGEDEQYF. Written as DNA, the CDR3 is TGTGCCAGCTCACCATTATACAGGGGCACGGGAGAGGACGAGCAGTACTTC.

The rearrangement uses TRBV30 and TRBJ1-5; a possible D gene is TRBD1 (6 bases). CDR3 size: 13 residues. Germline loops: CDR1 GTSNPN, CDR2 SVGIG (reference sequence). Trimming shortened V by 5 bases and J by 7 bases, and 15 bases separated the two germline ends. This chain's CDR3 is CAWGAGDLQPQHF. The CDR3 coding sequence is TGTGCCTGGGGGGCAGGGGATTTACAGCCCCAGCATTTT.

This chain joins TRBV2 and TRBJ1-1; D call uncertain. The CDR3 consists of 13 residues. From germline, CDR1 is SNHLY and CDR2 FYNNEI. Trimming stripped 6 bases from V and 0 bases from J, with 8 bases between. The CDR3 nucleotides are TGTGCCAGCAGAGTGGACCTGAACACTGAAGCTTTCTTT. Protein sequence: CASRVDLNTEAFF.

The chain recombines TRBV28 with TRBJ1-6, with D uncertain. Germline assignment: CDR1 MDHEN and CDR2 SYDVKM. The CDR3 is made up of 12 amino acids. With 1 base removed from V and 7 bases from J, the gap between germline ends came to 2 bases. This CDR3 reads CASSLLNSPLHF. DNA for the CDR3: TGTGCCAGCAGTTTATTAAATTCACCCCTCCACTTT.